This TCR beta chain was documented in a study of long-term antiretroviral therapy in people with HIV. The study, taken as a whole, reports: ART adherence was not documented, and neither viral resistance nor therapy changes had any data. With ART, diversity went up but was still lower than in transplant donor controls.

V lost 2 bases, J lost 6 bases, and 8 bases lay in between. The germline CDR1 and CDR2 sequences are SGHKS and YYEKEE (reference sequence). The CDR3 length is 12 residues. This clone appeared a few times. Its antigen remains unidentified. Donors each had at least one pre-ART PBMC sample and at least two post-ART ones. Sequencing relied on immunoSEQ assay v3.0, run at survey level. Produced via immunoSEQ multiplex PCR; TCRdb's table is partial and in-frame only. The profile shows under 40,000 clones, about 88% of them singletons. The rearrangement joins TRBV5-5 to TRBJ1-1; no reliable D call. The TCR originated in a woman in her 30s with HIV. The sample was unsorted PBMCs, taken around 2.7 years before starting antiretroviral therapy. DNA of the CDR3: TGTGCCAGCAGCTTAAATACCCCTGAAGCTTTCTTT. Amino acids: CASSLNTPEAFF.